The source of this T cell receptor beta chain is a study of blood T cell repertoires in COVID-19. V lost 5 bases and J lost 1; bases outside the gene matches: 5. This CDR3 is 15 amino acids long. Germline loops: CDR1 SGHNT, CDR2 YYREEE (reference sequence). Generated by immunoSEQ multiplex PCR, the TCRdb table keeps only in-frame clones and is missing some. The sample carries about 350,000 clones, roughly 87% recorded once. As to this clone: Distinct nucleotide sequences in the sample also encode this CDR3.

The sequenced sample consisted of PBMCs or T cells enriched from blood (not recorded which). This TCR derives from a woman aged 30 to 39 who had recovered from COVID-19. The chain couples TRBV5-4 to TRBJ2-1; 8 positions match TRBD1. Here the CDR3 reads CASSLDRGSYNEQFF. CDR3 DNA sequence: TGTGCCAGCAGTCTCGACAGGGGATCCTACAATGAGCAGTTCTTC.